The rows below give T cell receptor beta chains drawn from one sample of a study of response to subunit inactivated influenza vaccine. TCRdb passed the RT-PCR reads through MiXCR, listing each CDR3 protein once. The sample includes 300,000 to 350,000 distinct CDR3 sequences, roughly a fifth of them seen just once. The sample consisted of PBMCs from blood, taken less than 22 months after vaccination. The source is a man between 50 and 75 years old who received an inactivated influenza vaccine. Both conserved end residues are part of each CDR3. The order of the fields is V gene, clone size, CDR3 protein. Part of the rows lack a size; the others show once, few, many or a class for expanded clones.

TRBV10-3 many CAISAGAGNTIYF
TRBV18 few CASSPPNLGAEAFF
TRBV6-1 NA CASRLMTGGGSGYTF
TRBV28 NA CASSLFRNSPLHF
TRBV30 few CAWSVVSSYNEQFF
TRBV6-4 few CASRRTDLETQYF
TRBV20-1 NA CSARDLQSRGSYEQYF
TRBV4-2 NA CASSEGTGGYSNQPQHF
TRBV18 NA CASSKSRDRGAEAFF
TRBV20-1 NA CSARMNTEAFF
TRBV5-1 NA CASSLDLRDEQFF
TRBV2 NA CASSEGGLAGVSSYNEQFF
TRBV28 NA CASSLLTGNEQFF
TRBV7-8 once CASSLDLGRTDTQYF
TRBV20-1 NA CSASLGYEQFF
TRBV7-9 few CASSSSGTDYGYTF
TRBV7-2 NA CASSNTVNQPQHF
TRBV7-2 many CASSLGSIANEAFF
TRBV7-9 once CASSPRWDRTVNTEAFF
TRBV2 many CASSEITGHQPQHF
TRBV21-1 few CASSKVSYNEQFF